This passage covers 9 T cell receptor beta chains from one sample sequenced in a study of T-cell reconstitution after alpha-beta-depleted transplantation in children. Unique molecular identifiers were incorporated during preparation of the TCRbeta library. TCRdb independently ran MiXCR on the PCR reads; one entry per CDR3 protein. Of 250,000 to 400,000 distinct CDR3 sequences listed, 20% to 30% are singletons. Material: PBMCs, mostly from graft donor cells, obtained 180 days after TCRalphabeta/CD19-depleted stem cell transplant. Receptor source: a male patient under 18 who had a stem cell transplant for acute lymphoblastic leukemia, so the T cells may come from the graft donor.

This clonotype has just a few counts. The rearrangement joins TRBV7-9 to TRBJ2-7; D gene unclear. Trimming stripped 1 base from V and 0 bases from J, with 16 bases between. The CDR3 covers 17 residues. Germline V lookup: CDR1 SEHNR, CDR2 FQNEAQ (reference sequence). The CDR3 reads CASSLEVRVLGSYEQYF. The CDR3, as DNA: TGTGCCAGCAGCTTAGAAGTTCGGGTCCTGGGCTCCTACGAGCAGTACTTC.

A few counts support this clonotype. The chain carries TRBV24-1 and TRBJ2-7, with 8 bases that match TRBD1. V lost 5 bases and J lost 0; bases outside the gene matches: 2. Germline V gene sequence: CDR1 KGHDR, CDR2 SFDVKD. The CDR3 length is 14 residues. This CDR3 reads CATSGDRHSYEQYF. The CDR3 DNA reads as TGTGCCACCAGTGGGGACAGGCACTCCTACGAGCAGTACTTC.

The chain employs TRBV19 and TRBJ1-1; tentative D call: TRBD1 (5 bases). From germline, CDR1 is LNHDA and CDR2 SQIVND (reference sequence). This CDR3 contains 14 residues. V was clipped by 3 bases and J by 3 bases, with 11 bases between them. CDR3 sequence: CASSIGGGYTEAFF. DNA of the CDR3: TGTGCCAGTAGTATCGGGGGTGGCTACACTGAAGCTTTCTTT.

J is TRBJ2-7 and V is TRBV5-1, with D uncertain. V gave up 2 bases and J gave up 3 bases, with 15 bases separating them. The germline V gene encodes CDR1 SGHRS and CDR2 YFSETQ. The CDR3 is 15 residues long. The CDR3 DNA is TGCGCCAGCAGCTTCCAGGTTACATCTCTCTACGAGCAGTACTTC. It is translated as CASSFQVTSLYEQYF.

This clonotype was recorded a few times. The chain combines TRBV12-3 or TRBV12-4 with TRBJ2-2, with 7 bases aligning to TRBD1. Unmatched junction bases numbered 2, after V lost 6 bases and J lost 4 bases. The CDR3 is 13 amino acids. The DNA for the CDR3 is TGTGCCAGCAGGGGACAGATCACCGGGGAGCTGTTTTTT. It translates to CASRGQITGELFF.

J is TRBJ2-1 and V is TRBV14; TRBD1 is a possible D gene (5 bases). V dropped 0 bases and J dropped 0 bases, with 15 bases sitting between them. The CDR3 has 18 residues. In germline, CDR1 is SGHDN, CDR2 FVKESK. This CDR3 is CASSQDSYRLGSYNEQFF. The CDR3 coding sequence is TGTGCCAGCAGCCAAGATAGTTACAGGTTAGGCTCCTACAATGAGCAGTTCTTC.

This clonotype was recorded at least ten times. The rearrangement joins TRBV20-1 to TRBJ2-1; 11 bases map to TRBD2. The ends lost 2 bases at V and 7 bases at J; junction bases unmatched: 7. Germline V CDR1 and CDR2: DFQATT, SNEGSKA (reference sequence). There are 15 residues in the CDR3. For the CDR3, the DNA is TGCAGTGCTAGAACTACTAGCGGGAGATATAATGAGCAGTTCTTC. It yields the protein CSARTTSGRYNEQFF.

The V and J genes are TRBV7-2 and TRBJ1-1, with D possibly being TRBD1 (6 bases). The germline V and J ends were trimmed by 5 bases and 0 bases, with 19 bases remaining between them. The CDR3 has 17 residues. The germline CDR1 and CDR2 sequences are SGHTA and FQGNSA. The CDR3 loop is CASSPSPYRVLNTEAFF. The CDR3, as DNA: TGTGCCAGCAGCCCTAGCCCGTACAGGGTTCTGAACACTGAAGCTTTCTTT.

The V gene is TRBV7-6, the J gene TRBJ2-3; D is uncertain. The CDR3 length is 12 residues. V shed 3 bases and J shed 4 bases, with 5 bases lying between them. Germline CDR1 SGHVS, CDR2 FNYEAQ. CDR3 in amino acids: CASSLQADTQYF. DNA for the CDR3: TGTGCCAGCAGCTTGCAGGCAGATACGCAGTATTTT. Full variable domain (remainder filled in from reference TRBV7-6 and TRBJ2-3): GAGVSQSPRYKVTKRGQDVALRCDPISGHVSLYWYRQALGQGPEFLTYFNYEAQQDKSGLPNDRFSAERPEGSISTLTIQRTEQRDSAMYRCASSLQADTQYFGPGTRLTVL.